This TCR beta chain emerged from a study of cytomegalovirus exposure and HLA in healthy donors. The primer mix had 60 Vbeta and 13 Jbeta primers. Original analysis: Later, 65 million to 85 million unique TCR beta chains were counted in an analysis, and 8.5 million to 13 million of them were shared. TCRdb's table, derived via immunoSEQ multiplex PCR, lists solely in-frame clones and lacks some. V and J calls and clone size are copied from that table; D and trimming were computed from the DNA. The table shows roughly 56,000 clones, with around 87% occurring only once. Study-level points and caveats: Most TCRs appeared rarely, but some public TCRs recurred in many donors. Researchers catalogued 164 TCR beta chains as cytomegalovirus-associated. Being productive about 87% or about 30% of the time was typical of most TCR beta V segments in an earlier analysis.

About this clone itself: Its antigen is undetermined.

CDR3 length equals 14 residues. V was shortened by 1 base and J by 3 bases, with 9 bases between the two germline ends. The V gene's germline CDR1 is SNHLY and CDR2 FYNNEI. V gene TRBV2 combines with J gene TRBJ1-1; D not resolved. This sequence was found in a man younger than 30 in good health and CMV-seronegative. The material sequenced was PBMCs. The CDR3 loop reads CASSEVRGDTEAFF. DNA of the CDR3: TGTGCCAGCAGTGAAGTGCGGGGTGACACTGAAGCTTTCTTT.